The 6 T cell receptor beta chains below come from one sample, sequenced in a study of CD8 T cell repertoires and HIV-1 epitope variants. TCRdb keeps only in-frame clones here, not all; method: immunoSEQ multiplex PCR. The sample lists 80,000 to 95,000 clones, just under 75% seen once, with roughly 24% in the top ten. Sequencing was done on a sample of uncultured baseline CD8+ T cells from peripheral blood mononuclear cells (PBMCs). These receptors were obtained from a male donor with HIV.

The chain is built from TRBV5-5 and TRBJ1-2; a weak D match, TRBD1 (5 bases). The ends were cut back, 0 bases at V and 4 bases at J, with 10 bases in the middle. The CDR3 is made up of 14 amino acids. Germline V lookup: CDR1 SGHKS, CDR2 YYEKEE (reference sequence). In DNA, the CDR3 is TGTGCCAGCAGCTTGGGGGGCAACTTCTATGGCTACACCTTC. Translated, it gives CASSLGGNFYGYTF.

In its sample, this clone was seen once. V gene TRBV7-3 combines with J gene TRBJ2-5; 9 positions match TRBD2. The CDR3 runs to 14 residues. The germline gives CDR1 SGHTA, CDR2 FQGTGA. V gave up 6 bases and J gave up 5 bases; unmatched junction bases: 7. The chain's CDR3 is CASSQALAGETQYF. The CDR3 DNA follows: TGTGCCAGCAGTCAGGCACTAGCGGGCGAGACCCAGTACTTC.

CDR3 protein: CASSFSGTALSEQYF. The CDR3 nucleotides read TGTGCCAGCAGCTTTTCCGGGACAGCCTTAAGTGAGCAGTACTTC. The chain links TRBV5-8 to TRBJ2-7; 7 nucleotides align to TRBD1. J was trimmed by 7 bases and V by 2 bases; bases with no gene match: 12. The germline V gene has CDR1 SGHTS and CDR2 YDEGEE. This CDR3 spans 15 amino acids.

The chain joins TRBV6-6 to TRBJ2-7; the D gene is possibly TRBD1 (6 bases). Trimming removed 6 bases at V and 6 bases at J, with 15 bases between. CDR1 is MNHNY, CDR2 SVGAGI, per germline (reference sequence). The CDR3 contains 13 residues. This chain's CDR3 is CASRQGTRREQYF. Here the CDR3 DNA reads TGTGCCAGCAGACAGGGAACTCGTCGCGAGCAGTACTTC.

The rearrangement uses TRBV7-8 and TRBJ1-4, with D possibly TRBD1 on 6 matching bases. The CDR3 sequence is 15 residues long. Trimming removed 5 bases from V and 7 bases from J, with 17 bases in between. Germline V lookup: CDR1 SGHVS, CDR2 FQNEAQ. Written as DNA, the CDR3 is TGTGCCAGCAGCCTTTCAGGGGACCCTGCTGAAAAACTGTTTTTT. This translates into CASSLSGDPAEKLFF.

This clone has a handful of counts. The chain combines TRBV29-1 with TRBJ1-3; possible D gene TRBD1, 6 bases. Germline CDR1 is SQVTM and CDR2 is ANQGSEA. This CDR3 contains 15 residues. The germline V and J ends were trimmed by 3 bases and 1 base, with 13 bases remaining between them. CDR3 residues: CSVDGGGGSGNTIYF. CDR3 nucleotides: TGCAGCGTTGACGGCGGAGGGGGATCTGGAAACACCATATATTTT. Using reference TRBV29-1 and TRBJ1-3 for the parts outside the CDR3, the full variable domain is SAVISQKPSRDICQRGTSLTIQCQVDSQVTMMFWYRQQPGQSLTLIATANQGSEATYESGFVIDKFPISRPNLTFSTLTVSNMSPEDSSIYLCSVDGGGGSGNTIYFGEGSWLTVV.